This T cell receptor beta chain came from a study of T cells in Graves' hyperthyroidism and ophthalmopathy. Study-level background: Peripheral blood was taken when the disease was first diagnosed, before any treatment began.

Using RNA transcripts as the source, TCR beta CDR3 regions were amplified. HTBI primers were employed in a first-round RT-PCR of the TCR CDR3. TCRdb reprocessed the multiplex PCR reads with MiXCR, giving one entry per CDR3 protein. The sample lists about 640,000 distinct CDR3 sequences; approximately 14% were seen once. Germline CDR1 reads SQVTM; CDR2 reads ANQGSEA. The germline V and J ends were trimmed by 4 bases and 8 bases, with 11 bases remaining between them. CDR3 length: 11 residues. Sequencing input: blood. The rearrangement uses TRBV29-1 and TRBJ1-1; D not resolved. The source is a woman aged 45-60 years with Graves' ophthalmopathy. This CDR3 is CSVVDGAEAFF. CDR3 sequence (DNA): TGCAGCGTTGTAGACGGAGCAGAAGCTTTCTTT.